This T cell receptor (beta chain) originates from a study of shared clonotypes between healthy human individuals. Study summary: The plates for each donor numbered three CD4 naive, three CD4 memory, two CD8 naive and one CD8 memory. Broader study findings: Apart from blood, nothing was sampled; tissue repertoires likely differ.

The V end was cut by 1 base, the J end by 0 bases, with 9 bases between. Germline V gives CDR1 SGHRS, CDR2 YFSETQ. The CDR3 loop spans 15 amino acids. This table comes from immunoSEQ multiplex PCR, and its TCRdb copy is limited to in-frame clones, with some not included. Of 2 million to 2.5 million clones listed, less than 95% are singletons. This clone was counted a single time. Its antigen is currently unknown. Sequencing used naive CD4+ T cells from PBMCs. As to subset: CD45RA+ positively selected. The chain joins TRBV5-1 to TRBJ2-3; maybe TRBD1 (5 bases). This receptor was identified in a man in his late teens or twenties in good health. Some clones in this sample may be carry-over from other donors' samples. The CDR3 DNA sequence: TGCGCCAGCAGCTTGTTCCAGGGCAGCACAGATACGCAGTATTTT. Translation: CASSLFQGSTDTQYF.